The 9 T cell receptor beta chains in this list originate from one sample, sequenced in a study of T cell responses to AZD1222 COVID-19 vaccine. Data came from immunoSEQ multiplex PCR; TCRdb stores just in-frame clones and leaves some out. Of around 170,000 clones listed, roughly 88% are singletons. This specimen consisted of peripheral blood, obtained 28 days after the second AZD1222 dose. The receptors were sampled from an adult who received the AZD1222 COVID-19 vaccine.

The rearrangement joins TRBV18 to TRBJ1-2; no definite D call. The CDR3 spans 14 residues. The V end was cut by 6 bases, the J end by 2 bases, with 13 bases between. Germline CDR1 reads KGHSH; CDR2 reads LQKENI. CDR3 in amino acids: CASSSLGPNYGYTF. The CDR3, as DNA: TGTGCCAGCTCTTCCCTCGGGCCGAACTATGGCTACACCTTC.

The chain links TRBV12-3 or TRBV12-4 to TRBJ2-5; possible D gene TRBD2, 6 bases. V lost 3 bases, J lost 5 bases, and 10 bases lay in between. This CDR3 has 13 amino acids. The CDR3 nucleotides are TGTGCCAGCAGTTTTCGGGAGAGGGAGACCCAGTACTTC. Protein: CASSFRERETQYF.

The chain employs TRBV12-3 or TRBV12-4 and TRBJ1-1; unclear D gene. This CDR3 spans 13 amino acids. With 10 bases removed from V and 1 base from J, the gap between germline ends came to 13 bases. The CDR3: CAISRVANTEAFF. The CDR3 DNA sequence: TGTGCCATCTCCCGAGTTGCGAACACTGAAGCTTTCTTT.

The chain carries TRBV12-3 or TRBV12-4 and TRBJ1-1, with a tentative D call TRBD1 (6 bases). V was clipped by 1 base and J by 8 bases, with 11 bases between them. This CDR3 region has 13 residues. The CDR3 nucleotides read TGTGCCAGCAGTTTAGGGGGGCTAGTCGAAGCTTTCTTT. This codes for CASSLGGLVEAFF.

This clone was seen more than once but under ten times. The chain links TRBV7-6 to TRBJ2-6; D unclear. CDR3 length: 16 amino acids. Germline V gene data show CDR1 as SGHVS and CDR2 as FNYEAQ. Trimming took 5 bases from V and 0 from J, leaving 11 bases between them. The DNA for the CDR3 is TGTGCCAGCAGCCTTAGGGTCGGCTCTGGGGCCAACGTCCTGACTTTC. It yields the protein CASSLRVGSGANVLTF.

The CDR3 reads CASSPGRDRYNEKLFF. The CDR3 DNA is TGCGCCAGCAGCCCGGGTAGGGACAGGTATAATGAAAAACTGTTTTTT. The genes are TRBV5-1 and TRBJ1-4; the match to TRBD1 covers 8 bases. V shed 4 bases, J shed 4 bases, and the junction held 9 bases outside the gene matches. CDR3 length: 16 amino acids. Per germline, CDR1 SGHRS and CDR2 YFSETQ.

The chain couples TRBV11-2 to TRBJ2-7; 7 bases agree with TRBD2. The CDR3 loop spans 17 amino acids. The J segment lost 1 base and the V segment lost 1 base, leaving 10 bases of the junction unmatched. Germline CDR1 is SGHAT and CDR2 is FQNNGV. As DNA, the CDR3 is TGTGCCAGCAGCTTAGTAGCGAGCGGGGCCGGTTCCTACGAGCAGTACTTC. This sequence encodes CASSLVASGAGSYEQYF.

CDR3 amino acids: CASSSGIGDEQYF. CDR3 coding DNA: TGTGCCAGCAGTTCGGGTATTGGCGACGAGCAGTACTTC. The chain combines TRBV12-3 or TRBV12-4 with TRBJ2-7, with D uncertain. V lost 4 bases and J lost 5, with 12 bases in between. This CDR3 spans 13 amino acids.

CDR3 amino acids: CASSLGGGGLYQETQYF. The CDR3 nucleotides read TGTGCCAGCAGCTTGGGCGGCGGGGGGCTGTACCAAGAGACCCAGTACTTC. The genes are TRBV5-4 and TRBJ2-5; 8 bases fit TRBD2. CDR3 length: 17 amino acids. V gave up 0 bases and J gave up 0 bases; unmatched junction bases: 7. Germline V gene lookup returns CDR1 SGHNT and CDR2 YYREEE (reference sequence).